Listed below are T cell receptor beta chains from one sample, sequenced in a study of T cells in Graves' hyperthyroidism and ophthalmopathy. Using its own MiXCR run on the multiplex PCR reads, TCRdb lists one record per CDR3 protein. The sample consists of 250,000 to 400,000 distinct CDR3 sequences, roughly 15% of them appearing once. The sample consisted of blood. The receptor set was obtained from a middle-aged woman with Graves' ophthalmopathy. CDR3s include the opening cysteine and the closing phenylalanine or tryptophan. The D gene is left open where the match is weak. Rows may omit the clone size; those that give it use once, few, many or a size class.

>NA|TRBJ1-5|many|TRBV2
CASSRGTNSNQPQHF
TGTGCCAGCAGTAGAGGGACAAACAGCAATCAGCCCCAGCATTTT
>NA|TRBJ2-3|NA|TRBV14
CASSQVSGRVADTQYF
TGTGCCAGCAGCCAAGTTTCGGGACGGGTTGCAGATACGCAGTATTTT
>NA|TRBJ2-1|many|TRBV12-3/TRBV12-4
CASTLLYNEQFF
TGTGCCAGCACCCTACTCTATAATGAGCAGTTCTTC
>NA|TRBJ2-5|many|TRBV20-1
CSASREKETQYF
TGCAGTGCTTCCCGGGAAAAAGAGACCCAGTACTTC
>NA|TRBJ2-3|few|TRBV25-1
CASSAGMNTQYF
TGTGCCAGCAGTGCGGGAATGAATACGCAGTATTTT
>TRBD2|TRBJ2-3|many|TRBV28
CASNHPPGIGGSGRMGDTQYF
TGTGCCAGCAACCACCCTCCGGGAATCGGGGGTAGCGGGAGGATGGGAGATACGCAGTATTTT
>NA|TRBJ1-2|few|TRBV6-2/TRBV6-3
CASSYRGSNYGYTF
TGTGCCAGCAGTTACCGAGGATCTAACTATGGCTACACCTTC
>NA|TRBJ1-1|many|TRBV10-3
CAISDSMAGLFPEAFF
TGTGCCATCAGTGACAGTATGGCAGGGCTCTTCCCTGAAGCTTTCTTT
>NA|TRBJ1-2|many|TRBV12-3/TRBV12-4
CASSLGPGQVYGYTF
TGTGCCAGCAGTTTAGGTCCGGGGCAGGTTTATGGCTACACCTTC
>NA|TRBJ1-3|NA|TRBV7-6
CASSLEGTVSTGNTIYF
TGTGCCAGCAGCTTAGAGGGAACGGTCTCTACGGGAAACACCATATATTTT
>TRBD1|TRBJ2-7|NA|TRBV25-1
CASSEYIQGDSYEQYF
TGTGCCAGCAGTGAATATATTCAAGGGGACAGCTACGAGCAGTACTTC
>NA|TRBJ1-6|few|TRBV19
CASSSQPESSYNSPLHF
TGTGCCAGTAGTTCGCAGCCCGAGAGCTCCTATAATTCACCCCTCCACTTT
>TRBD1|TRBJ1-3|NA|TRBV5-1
CASSLSGTDGNTIYF
TGCGCCAGCAGCTTGTCAGGGACAGATGGAAACACCATATATTTT
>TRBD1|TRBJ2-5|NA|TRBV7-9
CASSSSRTGVETQYF
TGTGCCAGCAGCTCCTCACGGACAGGGGTAGAGACCCAGTACTTC
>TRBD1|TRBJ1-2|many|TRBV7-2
CASSLGQGARYGYTF
TGTGCCAGCAGCTTAGGCCAGGGGGCCCGGTATGGCTACACCTTC
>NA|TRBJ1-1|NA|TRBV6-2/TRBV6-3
CASSPYRGNTEAFF
TGTGCCAGCAGTCCCTATCGGGGGAACACTGAAGCTTTCTTT